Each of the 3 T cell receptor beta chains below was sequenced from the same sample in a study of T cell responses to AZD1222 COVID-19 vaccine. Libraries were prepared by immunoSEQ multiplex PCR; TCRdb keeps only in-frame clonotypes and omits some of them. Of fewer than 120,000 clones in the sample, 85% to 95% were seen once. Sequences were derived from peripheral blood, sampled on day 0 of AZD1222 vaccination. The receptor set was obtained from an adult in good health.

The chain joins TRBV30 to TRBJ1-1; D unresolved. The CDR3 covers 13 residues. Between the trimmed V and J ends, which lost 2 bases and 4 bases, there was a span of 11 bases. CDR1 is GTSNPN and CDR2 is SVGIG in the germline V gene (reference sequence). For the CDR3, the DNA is TGTGCCTGGAGTCGAGGGTTTGGCACTGAAGCTTTCTTT. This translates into CAWSRGFGTEAFF.

The CDR3: CASSVDLQETQYF. The CDR3 nucleotides are TGTGCCAGCAGCGTAGACCTTCAAGAGACCCAGTACTTC. The chain couples TRBV9 to TRBJ2-5, with D unresolved. Trimming left V 0 bases short and J 2 bases short, with 5 bases between. Per germline, CDR1 SGDLS and CDR2 YYNGEE. CDR3 length: 13 residues.

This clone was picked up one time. CDR3 sequence reads: CASSRTGEAFF. The CDR3 coding sequence is TGTGCCAGCAGTCGTACGGGTGAAGCTTTCTTT. This chain links TRBV6-5 with TRBJ1-1; unclear D gene. V gave up 5 bases and J gave up 7 bases, with 8 bases separating them. This CDR3 is built from 11 residues. Germline lookup yields CDR1 MNHEY and CDR2 SVGAGI.